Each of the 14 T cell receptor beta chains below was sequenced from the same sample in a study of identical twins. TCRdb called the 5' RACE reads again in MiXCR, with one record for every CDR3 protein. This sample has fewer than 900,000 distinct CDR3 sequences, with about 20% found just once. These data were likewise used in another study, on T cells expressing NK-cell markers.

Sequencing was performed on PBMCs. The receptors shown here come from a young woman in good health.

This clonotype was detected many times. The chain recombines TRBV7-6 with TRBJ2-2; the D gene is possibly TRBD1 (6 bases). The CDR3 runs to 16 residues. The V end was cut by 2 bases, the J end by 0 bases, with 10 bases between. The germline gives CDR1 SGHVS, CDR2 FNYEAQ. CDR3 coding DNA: TGTGCCAGCAGCTTACTCGCAGGGGCGAACACCGGGGAGCTGTTTTTT. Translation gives CASSLLAGANTGELFF.

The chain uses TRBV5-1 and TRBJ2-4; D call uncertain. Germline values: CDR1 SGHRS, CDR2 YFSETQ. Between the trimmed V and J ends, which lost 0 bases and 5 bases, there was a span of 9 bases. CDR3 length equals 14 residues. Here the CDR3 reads CASSLGVTENIQYF. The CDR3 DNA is TGCGCCAGCAGCTTGGGGGTAACGGAAAACATTCAGTACTTC.

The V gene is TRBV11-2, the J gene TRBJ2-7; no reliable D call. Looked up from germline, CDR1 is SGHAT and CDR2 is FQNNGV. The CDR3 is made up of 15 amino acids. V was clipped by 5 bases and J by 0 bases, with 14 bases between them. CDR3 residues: CASSPRIPSSYEQYF. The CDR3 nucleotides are TGTGCCAGCAGCCCACGGATCCCAAGCTCCTACGAGCAGTACTTC.

The CDR3 DNA reads as TGTGCCAGCAGCATGACCTCGGGACTCCCTCAGTACAATGAGCAGTTCTTC. It translates to CASSMTSGLPQYNEQFF. The chain employs TRBV7-9 and TRBJ2-1, with D perhaps matching TRBD2 (6 bases). The CDR3 loop spans 17 amino acids. Per germline, CDR1 SEHNR and CDR2 FQNEAQ (reference sequence). The V and J ends lost 5 bases and 4 bases respectively, with 21 bases between them.

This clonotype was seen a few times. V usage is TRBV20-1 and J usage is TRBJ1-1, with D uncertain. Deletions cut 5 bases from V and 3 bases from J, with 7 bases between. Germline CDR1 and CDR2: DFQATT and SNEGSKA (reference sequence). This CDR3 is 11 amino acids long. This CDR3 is CSAWSDTEAFF. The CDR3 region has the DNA TGCAGTGCTTGGTCGGACACTGAAGCTTTCTTT.

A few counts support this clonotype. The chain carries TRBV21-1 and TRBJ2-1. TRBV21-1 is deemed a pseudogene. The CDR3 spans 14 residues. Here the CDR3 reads CASSKASLFGEQFF. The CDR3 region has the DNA TGTGCCAGCAGCAAAGCATCACTTTTTGGTGAGCAGTTCTTC.

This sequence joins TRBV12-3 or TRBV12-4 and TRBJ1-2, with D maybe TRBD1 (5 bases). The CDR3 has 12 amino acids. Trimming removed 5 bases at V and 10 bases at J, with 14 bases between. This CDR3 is CASSAVGRYYTF. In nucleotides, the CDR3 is TGTGCCAGCAGTGCCGTGGGACGGTACTACACCTTC.

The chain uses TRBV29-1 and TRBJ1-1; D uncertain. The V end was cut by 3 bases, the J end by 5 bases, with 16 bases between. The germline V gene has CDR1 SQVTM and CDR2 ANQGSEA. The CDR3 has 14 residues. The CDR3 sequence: CSVDTRALGTEAFF. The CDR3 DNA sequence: TGCAGCGTTGACACTCGGGCCCTGGGAACTGAAGCTTTCTTT.

The CDR3 protein is CASSPLWVRRSTDTQYF. CDR3 coding DNA: TGCGCCAGCAGCCCCCTTTGGGTCCGGCGAAGCACAGATACGCAGTATTTT. The chain couples TRBV4-1 to TRBJ2-3, with D unclear. There are 17 residues in the CDR3. Looked up from germline, CDR1 is MGHRA and CDR2 is YSYEKL. V dropped 4 bases and J dropped 0 bases, with 17 bases sitting between them.

The CDR3 reads CSVVAGVSGANVLTF. CDR3 in DNA: TGCAGCGTTGTAGCGGGTGTCTCTGGGGCCAACGTCCTGACTTTC. The chain has TRBV29-1 and TRBJ2-6; TRBD2 matches at 7 bases. The V and J ends lost 4 bases and 0 bases, in that order; junction bases with no gene match: 3. Germline V CDR1 and CDR2: SQVTM, ANQGSEA. The CDR3 extends over 15 amino acids.

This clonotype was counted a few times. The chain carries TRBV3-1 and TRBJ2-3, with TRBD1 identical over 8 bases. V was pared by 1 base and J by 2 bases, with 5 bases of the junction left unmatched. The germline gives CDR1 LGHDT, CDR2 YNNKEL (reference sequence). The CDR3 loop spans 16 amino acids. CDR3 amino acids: CASSQAAGGFTDTQYF. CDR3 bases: TGTGCCAGCAGCCAAGCGGCAGGGGGCTTCACAGATACGCAGTATTTT.

In DNA, the CDR3 is TGTGCCAGCAGCTTTTCGGGAGGGGACGGGAAAGATACGCAGTATTTT. It codes for CASSFSGGDGKDTQYF. This chain connects TRBV7-9 to TRBJ2-3; TRBD2 aligns across 8 bases. Trimming at V came to 3 bases and at J to 5 bases, leaving 10 bases not matched to a gene. The CDR3 consists of 16 residues. Germline V gene sequence: CDR1 SEHNR, CDR2 FQNEAQ (reference sequence).

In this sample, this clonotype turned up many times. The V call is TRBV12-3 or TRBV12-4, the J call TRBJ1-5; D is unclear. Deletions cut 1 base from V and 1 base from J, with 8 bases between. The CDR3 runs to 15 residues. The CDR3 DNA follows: TGTGCCAGCAGTTTAGGGGTGGCGAGCAATCAGCCCCAGCATTTT. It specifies CASSLGVASNQPQHF.

The CDR3 loop reads CSARSDPTYEQYF. CDR3 sequence (DNA): TGCAGTGCTAGATCTGACCCAACCTACGAGCAGTACTTC. The V and J genes are TRBV20-1 and TRBJ2-7; D is unclear. Germline CDR1 and CDR2: DFQATT and SNEGSKA (reference sequence). The CDR3 has 13 residues. With 2 bases removed from V and 2 bases from J, the gap between germline ends came to 10 bases.